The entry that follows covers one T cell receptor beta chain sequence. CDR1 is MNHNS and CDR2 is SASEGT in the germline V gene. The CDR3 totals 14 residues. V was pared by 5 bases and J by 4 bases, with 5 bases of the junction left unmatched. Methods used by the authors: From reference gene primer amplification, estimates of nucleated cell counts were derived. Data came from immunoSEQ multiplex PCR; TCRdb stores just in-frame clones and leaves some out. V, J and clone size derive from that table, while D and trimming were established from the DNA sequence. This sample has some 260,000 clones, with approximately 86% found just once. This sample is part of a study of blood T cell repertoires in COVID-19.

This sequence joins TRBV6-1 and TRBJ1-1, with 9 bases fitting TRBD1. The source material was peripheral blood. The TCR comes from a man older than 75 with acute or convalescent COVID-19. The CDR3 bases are TGTGCCAGCAGTTTACTGGACAGGGGCACTGAAGCTTTCTTT. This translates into CASSLLDRGTEAFF.